This T cell receptor (beta chain) was documented in a study of spatial heterogeneity in lung cancer. Across the study: In the raw reads, each unique TCR and UMI combination was present more than ten times on average. Whole-study findings and limits: Ubiquitous, expanded tumor-derived TCRs were more frequently observed in blood at resection than at follow-up.

Time point in this sample: sample taken at primary tumor resection. The donor group consisted of 55 to 85 patients who had untreated, early-stage non-small cell lung cancer. Comments on this clonotype: Antigen specificity is unknown.

The ends were cut back, 6 bases at V and 4 bases at J, with 9 bases in the middle. Germline V gives CDR1 MNHEY, CDR2 SMNVEV (reference sequence). The CDR3 length is 13 residues. All TCR cDNA molecules were individually tagged with a unique molecular identifier. MiXCR, run by TCRdb on the 5' RACE reads, gives a single entry per CDR3 protein. The sample records some 44,000 distinct CDR3 sequences, approximately 15% being singletons. This TCR came from a male donor with early-stage non-small cell lung cancer. The chain carries TRBV27 and TRBJ2-2; tentatively, D is TRBD1 (6 bases). This material consisted of PBMCs, taken at surgery. The chain's CDR3 is CASRAGVTGELFF. The CDR3 coding sequence is TGTGCCAGCAGAGCAGGGGTCACCGGGGAGCTGTTTTTT.